Listed below are T cell receptor beta chains from one sample, sequenced in a study of T-cell reconstitution after alpha-beta-depleted transplantation in children. TCRdb ran MiXCR on the PCR reads and lists one entry per CDR3 protein. This sample carries about 420,000 distinct CDR3 sequences, about 17% of them seen once, and the ten largest clones take around 28%. This material consisted of PBMCs, mostly from graft donor cells, taken 360 days after TCRalphabeta/CD19-depleted stem cell transplant. The receptors stem from a boy less than two years old who had a stem cell transplant for Wiskott-Aldrich syndrome, so the T cells may come from the graft donor. Each CDR3 is given with its conserved first and last residue. D genes are given only for firm matches. Clone size appears in some rows only: once, few, many, or a class for an expanded clone.

clone size | J gene | CDR3 length | D gene | V gene | CDR3 DNA | CDR3 protein
few | TRBJ2-7 | 15 | NA | TRBV20-1 | TGCAGTGCTAGAGATGGCGGGACAAAGTCCAACGAGCAGTACTTC | CSARDGGTKSNEQYF
few | TRBJ1-1 | 12 | NA | TRBV5-1 | TGCGCCAGCAGCTCGACGGGACCTGAAGCTTTCTTT | CASSSTGPEAFF
NA | TRBJ1-2 | 13 | NA | TRBV19 | TGTGCCAGTAGTATCGGGGGAGGCTATGGCTACACCTTC | CASSIGGGYGYTF
few | TRBJ2-3 | 15 | NA | TRBV7-9 | TGTGCCAGCAGCCGTCTCCAACGTGGGACAGATACGCAGTATTTT | CASSRLQRGTDTQYF
many | TRBJ2-1 | 13 | NA | TRBV12-3/TRBV12-4 | TGTGCCAGCAGACGGGGCTCCTACAATGAGCAGTTCTTC | CASRRGSYNEQFF
NA | TRBJ2-4 | 16 | NA | TRBV11-2 | TGTGCCAGCAACTCCTGGCAGGACGGGGCCAAAAACATTCAGTACTTC | CASNSWQDGAKNIQYF
NA | TRBJ1-1 | 14 | NA | TRBV4-1 | TGCGCCAGCAGCCAAGCGGACTGGAACACTGAAGCTTTCTTT | CASSQADWNTEAFF
NA | TRBJ2-1 | 14 | TRBD2 | TRBV3-1 | TGTGCCAGCAGCTTTAGCGGGGGCACTACCGCGCAGTTCTTC | CASSFSGGTTAQFF
NA | TRBJ2-2 | 15 | TRBD2 | TRBV20-1 | TGCAGTGCTAGAAAGAGCGGGAGGGCCATCGGGGAGCTGTTTTTT | CSARKSGRAIGELFF
few | TRBJ1-1 | 12 | NA | TRBV5-6 | TGTGCCAGCAGCTTTTCGGGTTATGAAGCTTTCTTT | CASSFSGYEAFF
many | TRBJ1-1 | 14 | TRBD1 | TRBV20-1 | TGCAGTGCTGGGGACAGGGGAAGGGTCACTGAAGCTTTCTTT | CSAGDRGRVTEAFF
few | TRBJ2-3 | 15 | NA | TRBV10-3 | TGTGCCATCAGTGAGTCGGAGGCTAGCACAGATACGCAGTATTTT | CAISESEASTDTQYF
NA | TRBJ2-3 | 13 | TRBD2 | TRBV24-1 | TGTGCCACCAGTGACCCTGGACTAGCGGCGCAGTATTTT | CATSDPGLAAQYF
NA | TRBJ2-5 | 15 | NA | TRBV7-9 | TGTGCCAGCAGCGCGCTGGGGCAGTTCCAAGAGACCCAGTACTTC | CASSALGQFQETQYF
NA | TRBJ2-5 | 15 | NA | TRBV12-3/TRBV12-4 | TGTGCCAGCAGTTCCTCCCCAACCCAAAGAGAGACCCAGTACTTC | CASSSSPTQRETQYF
many | TRBJ2-1 | 13 | NA | TRBV6-2/TRBV6-3 | TGTGCCAGCAGCTTTAGTATGTACAATGAGCAGTTCTTC | CASSFSMYNEQFF
NA | TRBJ2-5 | 14 | NA | TRBV20-1 | TGCAGTGCTAGGCAGGTTATGGGAAAAGAGACCCAGTACTTC | CSARQVMGKETQYF
once | TRBJ1-6 | 13 | NA | TRBV2 | TGTGCCAGCAGCGGACAGTCCGTAGGTTTCCTCCACTTT | CASSGQSVGFLHF
NA | TRBJ2-2 | 17 | NA | TRBV11-2 | TGTGCCACCGACGAATATGGGGGGACTCCCAAAAGAGGGGAGCTGTTTTTT | CATDEYGGTPKRGELFF
NA | TRBJ2-3 | 18 | TRBD2 | TRBV2 | TGTACCTTCAGTTTGGGGGCTATAGCGGGATCGCGCACAGATACGCAGTATTTT | CTFSLGAIAGSRTDTQYF
few | TRBJ2-7 | 13 | NA | TRBV5-1 | TGCGCCAGCAGCTTGGTGTACGGCTACGAGCAGTACTTC | CASSLVYGYEQYF
few | TRBJ2-1 | 16 | NA | TRBV12-3/TRBV12-4 | TGTGCCAGCAGTTTTTCCGGGGTACTACCCTACAATGAGCAGTTCTTC | CASSFSGVLPYNEQFF
few | TRBJ2-3 | 13 | NA | TRBV5-1 | TGCGCCAGCAGCTTGAAAGGGCCCGATACGCAGTATTTT | CASSLKGPDTQYF
NA | TRBJ2-2 | 15 | NA | TRBV24-1 | TGTGCCACCAGTGATTTGCGGAGTAGCACTGGGGAGCTGTTTTTT | CATSDLRSSTGELFF
NA | TRBJ2-5 | 17 | TRBD2 | TRBV12-3/TRBV12-4 | TGTGCCAGCAGTTTCGGACTAGCGGGAGTTCCCCAAGAGACCCAGTACTTC | CASSFGLAGVPQETQYF
few | TRBJ2-7 | 13 | NA | TRBV18 | TGTGCCAGCTCAAGAGCCAACGGATACGAGCAGTACTTC | CASSRANGYEQYF
NA | TRBJ2-5 | 12 | NA | TRBV5-1 | TGCGCCAGCGGGAATTCTCAAGAGACCCAGTACTTC | CASGNSQETQYF